Reported below is one T cell receptor (beta chain). Its matching antigen is unknown. This table comes from immunoSEQ multiplex PCR, and its TCRdb copy is limited to in-frame clones, with some not included. The repertoire includes around 48,000 clones, around three quarters of them detected once, and around 17% sits in the top ten. The CDR3 totals 13 residues. The V and J ends lost 7 bases and 1 base respectively, with 10 bases between them. Germline CDR1 is SEHNR and CDR2 is FQNEAQ (reference sequence). These data originate in a study of T cells in localized non-small cell lung cancer. Study observations and caveats: The greatest T cell clonality was found in uninvolved adjacent lung (higher than in tumor). Only one tumor region was sequenced, so heterogeneity remains possible. In the blood, greater T cell density corresponded to longer overall survival. Turning up in adjacent lung were a median around 50 of the top 100 tumor clones.

The chain carries TRBV7-9 and TRBJ1-1; D remains unclear. This TCR was sampled from a man aged 35-69 years with stage I squamous cell lung carcinoma. This specimen consisted of peripheral blood, obtained before any cancer treatment. CDR3 sequence: CASIEVGNTEAFF. For the CDR3, the DNA is TGTGCCAGCATTGAGGTAGGGAACACTGAAGCTTTCTTT.